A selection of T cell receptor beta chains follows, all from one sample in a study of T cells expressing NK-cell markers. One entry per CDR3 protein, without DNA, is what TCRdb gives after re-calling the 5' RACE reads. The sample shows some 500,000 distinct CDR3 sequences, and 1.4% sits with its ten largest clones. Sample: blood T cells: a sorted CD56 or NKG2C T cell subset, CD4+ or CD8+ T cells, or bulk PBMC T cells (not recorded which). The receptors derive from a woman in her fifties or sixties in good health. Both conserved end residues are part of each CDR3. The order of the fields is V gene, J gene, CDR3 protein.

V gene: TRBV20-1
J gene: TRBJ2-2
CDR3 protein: CSARFWGTDTGELFF

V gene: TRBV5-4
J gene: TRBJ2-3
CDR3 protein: CASSQGLAGGRATQYF

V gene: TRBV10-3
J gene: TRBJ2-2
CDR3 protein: CAIGTDYTGELFF

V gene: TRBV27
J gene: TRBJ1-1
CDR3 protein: CASSLSRQGRTEAFF

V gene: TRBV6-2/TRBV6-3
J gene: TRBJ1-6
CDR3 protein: CASSYSRGGFNSPLHF

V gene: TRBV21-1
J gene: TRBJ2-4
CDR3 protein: CASRPPGQGYFGIQYF

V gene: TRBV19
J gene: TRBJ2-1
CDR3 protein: CASTERLAGNEQFF

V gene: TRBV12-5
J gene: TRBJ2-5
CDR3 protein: CASGSRGQQETQYF

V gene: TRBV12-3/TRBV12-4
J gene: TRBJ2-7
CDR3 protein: CASSPGGYEQYF

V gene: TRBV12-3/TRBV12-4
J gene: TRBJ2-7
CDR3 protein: CASSLGFRVYEQYF

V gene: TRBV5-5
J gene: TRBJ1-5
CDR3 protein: CASSLVPGQGQPQHF

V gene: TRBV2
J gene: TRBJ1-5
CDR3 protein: CASSRGLGPQHF

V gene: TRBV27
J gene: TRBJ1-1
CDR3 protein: CASSLIVGGYSEAFF

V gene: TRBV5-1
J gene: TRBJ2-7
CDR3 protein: CASSLELGQGTGEQYF

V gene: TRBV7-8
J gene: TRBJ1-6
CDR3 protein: CASSQGTGLNNSPLHF

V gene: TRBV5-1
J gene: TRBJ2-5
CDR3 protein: CASSSGLAGGERGQYF

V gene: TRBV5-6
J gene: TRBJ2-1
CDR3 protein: CASSLGGAPYNEQFF

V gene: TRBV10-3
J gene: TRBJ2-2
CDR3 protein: CAISAKVGELFF

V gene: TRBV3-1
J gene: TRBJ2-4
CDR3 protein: CASSLGTGIGDKNIQYF

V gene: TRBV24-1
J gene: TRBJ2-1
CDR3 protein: CATSDLGQQFF

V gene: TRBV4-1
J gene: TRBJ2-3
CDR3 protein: CASSQFPSRDTQYF

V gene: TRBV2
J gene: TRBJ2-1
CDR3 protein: CASSGQTSVVQFF

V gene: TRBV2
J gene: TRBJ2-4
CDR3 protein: CASSETRDLLAKNIQYF

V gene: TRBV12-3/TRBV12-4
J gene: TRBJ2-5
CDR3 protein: CASREMGLETQYF

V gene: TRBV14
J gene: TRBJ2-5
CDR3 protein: CASSQDHRETQYF

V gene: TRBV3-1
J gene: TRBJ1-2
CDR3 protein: CASSQDSRGYGYTF

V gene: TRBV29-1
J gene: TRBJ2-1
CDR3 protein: CSVDGDGTTLHEQFF

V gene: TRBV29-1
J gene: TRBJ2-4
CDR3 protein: CSVLGGLAKNIQYF

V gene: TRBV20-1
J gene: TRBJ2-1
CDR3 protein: CSARDSSVSSYNEQFF

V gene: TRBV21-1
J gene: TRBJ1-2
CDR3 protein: CASSKVGDTEKYGYTF

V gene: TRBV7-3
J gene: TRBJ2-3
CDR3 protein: CASSLRPVFSSGSTDTQYF

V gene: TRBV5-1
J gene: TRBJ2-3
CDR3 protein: CASSRTSGRTTDTQYF

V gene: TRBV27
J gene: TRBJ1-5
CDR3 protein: CASSLVYSGADQPQHF

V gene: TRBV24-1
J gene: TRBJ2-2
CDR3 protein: CATSDFQTGPNTGELFF

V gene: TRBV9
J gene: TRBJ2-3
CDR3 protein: CASSVVHGRIDTQYF

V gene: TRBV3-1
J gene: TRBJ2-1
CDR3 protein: CASSPRGASSYNEQFF

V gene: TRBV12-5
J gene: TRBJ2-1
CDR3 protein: CASGLVQVVAGRDNEQFF

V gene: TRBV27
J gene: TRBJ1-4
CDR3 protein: CASSRQTGFKEKLFF

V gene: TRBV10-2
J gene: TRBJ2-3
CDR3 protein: CASAGTSGGSTDTQYF

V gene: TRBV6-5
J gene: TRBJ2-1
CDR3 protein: CASRMTSGRVGEQFF

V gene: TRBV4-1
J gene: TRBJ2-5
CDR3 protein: CASSHIGRASSRQETQYF

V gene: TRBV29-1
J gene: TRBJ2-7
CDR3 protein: CSVQGTGYEQYF

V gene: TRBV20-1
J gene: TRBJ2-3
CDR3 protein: CSARDPGRGVTDTQYF

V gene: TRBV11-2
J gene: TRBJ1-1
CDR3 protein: CASSFTGTSEAFF

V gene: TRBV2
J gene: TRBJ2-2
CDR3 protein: CASSEFGTYTGELFF

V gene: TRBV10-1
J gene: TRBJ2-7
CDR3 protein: CASSDSTPAGEQYF

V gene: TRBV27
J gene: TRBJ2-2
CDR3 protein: CASSHPPLAGNTGELFF

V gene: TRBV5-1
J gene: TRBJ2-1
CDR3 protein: CASSSGLINEQFF

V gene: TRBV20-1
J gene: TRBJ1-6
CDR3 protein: CSAGGQGFSPLHF

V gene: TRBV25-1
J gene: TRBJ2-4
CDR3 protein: CASSDQYHLGVAKNIQYF

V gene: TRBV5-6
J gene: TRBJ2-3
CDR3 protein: CASSTRVGGDTQYF

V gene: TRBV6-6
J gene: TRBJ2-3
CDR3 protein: CASLLERTGGGTDTQYF

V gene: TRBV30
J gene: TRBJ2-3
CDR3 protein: CAWQDGGTDTQYF

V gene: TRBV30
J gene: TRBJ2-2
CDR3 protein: CAWTENTGELFF

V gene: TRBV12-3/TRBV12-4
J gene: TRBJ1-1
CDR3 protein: CASTLYTEAFF

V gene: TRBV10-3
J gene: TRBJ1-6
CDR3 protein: CAIRGGTENSPLHF

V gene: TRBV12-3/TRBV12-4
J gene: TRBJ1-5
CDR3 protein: CASSRLHGPDGEPQHF

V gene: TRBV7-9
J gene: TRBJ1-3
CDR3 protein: CASSLNQSPGNTIYF

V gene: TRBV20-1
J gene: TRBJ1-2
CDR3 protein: CSARDPGGYTF